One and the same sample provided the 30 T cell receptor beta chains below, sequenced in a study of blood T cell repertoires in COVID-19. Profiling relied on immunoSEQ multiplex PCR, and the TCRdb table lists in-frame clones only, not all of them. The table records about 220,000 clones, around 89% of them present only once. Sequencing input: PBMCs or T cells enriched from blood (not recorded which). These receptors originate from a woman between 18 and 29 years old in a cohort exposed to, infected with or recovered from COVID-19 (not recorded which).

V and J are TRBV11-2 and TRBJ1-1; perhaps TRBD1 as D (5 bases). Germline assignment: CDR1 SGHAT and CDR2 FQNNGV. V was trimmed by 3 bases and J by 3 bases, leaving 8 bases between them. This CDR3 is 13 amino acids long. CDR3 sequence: CASSFGGDTEAFF. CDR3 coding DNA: TGTGCCAGCAGCTTCGGGGGGGACACTGAAGCTTTCTTT.

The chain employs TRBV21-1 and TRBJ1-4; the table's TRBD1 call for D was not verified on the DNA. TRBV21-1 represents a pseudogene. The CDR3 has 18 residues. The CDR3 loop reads CASSKEGTDLATNEKLFF. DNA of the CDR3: TGTGCCAGCAGCAAAGAGGGGACAGATCTCGCAACTAATGAAAAACTGTTTTTT.

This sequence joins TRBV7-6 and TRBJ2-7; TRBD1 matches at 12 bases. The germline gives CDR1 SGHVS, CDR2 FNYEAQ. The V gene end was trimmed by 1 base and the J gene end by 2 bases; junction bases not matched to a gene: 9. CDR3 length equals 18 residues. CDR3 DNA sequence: TGTGCCAGCAGCTTAGGGGTCCCGGGACAGGGGGCAGCCTACGAGCAGTACTTC. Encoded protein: CASSLGVPGQGAAYEQYF.

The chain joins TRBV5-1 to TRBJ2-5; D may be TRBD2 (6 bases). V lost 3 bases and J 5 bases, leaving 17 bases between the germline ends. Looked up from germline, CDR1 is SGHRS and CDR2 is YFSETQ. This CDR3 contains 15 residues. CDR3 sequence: CASSYQTRDGETQYF. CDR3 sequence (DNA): TGCGCCAGCAGCTACCAAACGCGGGATGGGGAGACCCAGTACTTC.

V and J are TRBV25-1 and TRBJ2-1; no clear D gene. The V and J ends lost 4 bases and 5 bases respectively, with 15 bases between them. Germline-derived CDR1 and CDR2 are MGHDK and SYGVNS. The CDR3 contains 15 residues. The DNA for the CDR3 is TGTGCCAGCAGTGGAGCAGGCGAACGAAACAATGAGCAGTTCTTC. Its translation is CASSGAGERNNEQFF.

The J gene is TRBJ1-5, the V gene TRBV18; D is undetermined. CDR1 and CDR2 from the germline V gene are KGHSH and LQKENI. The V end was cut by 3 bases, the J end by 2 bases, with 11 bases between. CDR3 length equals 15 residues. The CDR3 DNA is TGTGCCAGCTCACCGGAGAGGAGTGGCAATCAGCCCCAGCATTTT. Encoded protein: CASSPERSGNQPQHF.

CDR3 bases: TGCGCCAGCAGCTTGGAAACTCTTGGGGCCAACGTCCTGACTTTC. It specifies CASSLETLGANVLTF. The chain uses TRBV5-1 and TRBJ2-6; D is unclear. CDR1 and CDR2 from the germline V gene are SGHRS and YFSETQ. V was clipped by 0 bases and J by 3 bases, with 7 bases between them. The CDR3 covers 15 residues.

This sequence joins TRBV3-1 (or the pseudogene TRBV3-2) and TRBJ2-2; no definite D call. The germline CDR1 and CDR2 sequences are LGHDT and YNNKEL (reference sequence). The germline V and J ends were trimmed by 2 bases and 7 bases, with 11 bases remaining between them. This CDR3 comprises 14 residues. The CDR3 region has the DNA TGTGCCAGCAGCCAAATATTGGGCCACGGGGAGCTGTTTTTT. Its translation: CASSQILGHGELFF.

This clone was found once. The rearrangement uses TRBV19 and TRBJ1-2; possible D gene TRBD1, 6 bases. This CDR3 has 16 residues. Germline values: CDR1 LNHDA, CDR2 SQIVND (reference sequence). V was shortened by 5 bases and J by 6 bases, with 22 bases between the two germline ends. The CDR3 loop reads CASSAQPGGRLDGYTF. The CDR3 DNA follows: TGTGCCAGTAGTGCCCAACCGGGGGGCAGGTTAGATGGCTACACCTTC. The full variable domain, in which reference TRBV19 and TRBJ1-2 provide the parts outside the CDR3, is DGGITQSPKYLFRKEGQNVTLSCEQNLNHDAMYWYRQDPGQGLRLIYYSQIVNDFQKGDIAEGYSVSREKKESFPLTVTSAQKNPTAFYLCASSAQPGGRLDGYTFGSGTRLTVV.

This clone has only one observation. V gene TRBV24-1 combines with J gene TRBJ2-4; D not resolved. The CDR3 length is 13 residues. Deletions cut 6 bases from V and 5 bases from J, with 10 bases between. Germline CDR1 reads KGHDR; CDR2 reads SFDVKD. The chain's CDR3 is CATSLGSENIQYF. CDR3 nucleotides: TGTGCCACCAGTCTCGGGTCGGAAAACATTCAGTACTTC.

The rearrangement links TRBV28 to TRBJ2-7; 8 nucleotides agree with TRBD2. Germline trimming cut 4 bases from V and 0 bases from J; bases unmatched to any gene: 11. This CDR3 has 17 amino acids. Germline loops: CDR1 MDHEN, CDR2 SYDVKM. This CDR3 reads CASSSASERGTSYEQYF. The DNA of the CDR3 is TGTGCCAGCAGTTCAGCATCGGAGCGGGGGACCTCCTACGAGCAGTACTTC.

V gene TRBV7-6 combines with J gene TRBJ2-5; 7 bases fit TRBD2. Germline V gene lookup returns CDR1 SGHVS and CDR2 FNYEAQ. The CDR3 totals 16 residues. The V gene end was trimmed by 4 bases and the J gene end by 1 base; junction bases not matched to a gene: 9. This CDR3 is CASSSTSALSQETQYF. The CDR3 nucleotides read TGTGCCAGCAGCTCCACTAGCGCCCTGTCCCAAGAGACCCAGTACTTC.

The DNA for the CDR3 is TGCGCCAGCAGTCAAGACAGGGGGGGAGGCTACACCTTC. It yields the protein CASSQDRGGGYTF. This chain connects TRBV10-1 to TRBJ1-2; 9 bases match TRBD1. Germline values: CDR1 WNHNN, CDR2 SYGVQD (reference sequence). This CDR3 is 13 amino acids long. V lost 5 bases, J lost 8 bases, and 6 bases stayed unmatched.

The CDR3 spells CATQFGYLNTEAFF. CDR3 bases: TGTGCCACCCAATTCGGGTATCTGAACACTGAAGCTTTCTTT. This chain links TRBV28 with TRBJ1-1; D ambiguous. Per the germline V gene, CDR1 is MDHEN and CDR2 is SYDVKM. With 10 bases removed from V and 0 bases from J, the gap between germline ends came to 15 bases. The CDR3 is 14 amino acids.

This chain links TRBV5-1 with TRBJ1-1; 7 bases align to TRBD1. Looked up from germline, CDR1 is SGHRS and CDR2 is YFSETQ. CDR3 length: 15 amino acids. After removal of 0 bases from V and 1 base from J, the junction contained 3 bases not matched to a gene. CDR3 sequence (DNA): TGCGCCAGCAGCTTGGGCACAGGGGAGAACACTGAAGCTTTCTTT. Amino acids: CASSLGTGENTEAFF.

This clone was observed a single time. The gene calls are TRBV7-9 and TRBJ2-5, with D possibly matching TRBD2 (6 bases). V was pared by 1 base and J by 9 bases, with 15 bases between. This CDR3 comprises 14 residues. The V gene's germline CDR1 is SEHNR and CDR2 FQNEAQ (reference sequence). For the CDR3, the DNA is TGTGCCAGCAGCTTAGTGGTAGCGGAAGGGGCCCAGTACTTC. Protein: CASSLVVAEGAQYF.

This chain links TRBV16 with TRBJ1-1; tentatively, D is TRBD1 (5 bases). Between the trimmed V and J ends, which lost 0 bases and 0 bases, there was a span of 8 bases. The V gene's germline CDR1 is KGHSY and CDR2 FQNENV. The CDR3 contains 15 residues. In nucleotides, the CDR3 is TGTGCCAGCAGCCAATCGCAGGGTCTGAACACTGAAGCTTTCTTT. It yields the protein CASSQSQGLNTEAFF.

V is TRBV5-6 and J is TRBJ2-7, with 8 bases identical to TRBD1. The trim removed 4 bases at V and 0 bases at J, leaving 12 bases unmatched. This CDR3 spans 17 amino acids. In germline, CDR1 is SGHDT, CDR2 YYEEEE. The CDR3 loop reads CASSAIVRDRYSYEQYF. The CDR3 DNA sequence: TGTGCCAGCAGCGCTATTGTTAGGGACAGGTACTCCTACGAGCAGTACTTC. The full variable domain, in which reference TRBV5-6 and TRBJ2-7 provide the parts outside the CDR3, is DAGVTQSPTHLIKTRGQQVTLRCSPKSGHDTVSWYQQALGQGPQFIFQYYEEEERQRGNFPDRFSGHQFPNYSSELNVNALLLGDSALYLCASSAIVRDRYSYEQYFGPGTRLTVT.

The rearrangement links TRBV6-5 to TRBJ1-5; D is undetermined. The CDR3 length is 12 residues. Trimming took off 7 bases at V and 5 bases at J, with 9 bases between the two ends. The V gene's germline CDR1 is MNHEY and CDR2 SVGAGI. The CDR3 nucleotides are TGTGCCAGCATGAGCCAGGATCAGCCCCAGCATTTT. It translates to CASMSQDQPQHF.

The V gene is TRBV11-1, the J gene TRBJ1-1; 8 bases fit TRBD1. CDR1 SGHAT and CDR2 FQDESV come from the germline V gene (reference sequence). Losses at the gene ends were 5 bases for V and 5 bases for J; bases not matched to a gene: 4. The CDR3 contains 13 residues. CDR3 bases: TGTGCCAGCAGCCCTCGGACAGGGACTGAAGCTTTCTTT. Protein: CASSPRTGTEAFF.

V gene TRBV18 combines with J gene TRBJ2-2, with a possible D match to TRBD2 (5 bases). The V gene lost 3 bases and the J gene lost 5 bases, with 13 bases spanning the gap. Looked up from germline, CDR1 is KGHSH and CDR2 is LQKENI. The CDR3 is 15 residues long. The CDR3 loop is CASSPQRTVTGELFF. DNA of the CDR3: TGTGCCAGCTCACCCCAGAGGACTGTGACCGGGGAGCTGTTTTTT.

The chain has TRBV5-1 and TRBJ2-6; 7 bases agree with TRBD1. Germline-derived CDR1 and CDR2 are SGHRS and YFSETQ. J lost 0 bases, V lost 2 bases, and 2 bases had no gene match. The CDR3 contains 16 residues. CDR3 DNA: TGCGCCAGCAGCTTTCAGGGGGTCTCTGGGGCCAACGTCCTGACTTTC. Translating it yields CASSFQGVSGANVLTF.

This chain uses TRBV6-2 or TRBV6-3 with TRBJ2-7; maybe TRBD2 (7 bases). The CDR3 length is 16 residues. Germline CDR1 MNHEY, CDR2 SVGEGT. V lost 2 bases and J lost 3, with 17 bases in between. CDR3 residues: CASSYGTGGVDYEQYF. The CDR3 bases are TGTGCCAGCAGTTACGGAACGGGGGGCGTCGACTACGAGCAGTACTTC.

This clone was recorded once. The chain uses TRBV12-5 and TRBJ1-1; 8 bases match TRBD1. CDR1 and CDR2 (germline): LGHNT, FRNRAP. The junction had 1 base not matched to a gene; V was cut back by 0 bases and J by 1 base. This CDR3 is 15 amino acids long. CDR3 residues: CASGLVQGGNTEAFF. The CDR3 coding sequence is TGTGCTAGTGGTTTGGTACAGGGGGGGAACACTGAAGCTTTCTTT.

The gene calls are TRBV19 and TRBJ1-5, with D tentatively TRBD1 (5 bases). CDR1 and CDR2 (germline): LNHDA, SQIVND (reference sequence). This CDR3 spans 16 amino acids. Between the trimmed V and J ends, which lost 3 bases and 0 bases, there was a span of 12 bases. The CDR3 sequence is CASSISPGLSNQPQHF. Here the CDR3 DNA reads TGTGCCAGTAGTATTTCGCCAGGGCTTAGCAATCAGCCCCAGCATTTT.

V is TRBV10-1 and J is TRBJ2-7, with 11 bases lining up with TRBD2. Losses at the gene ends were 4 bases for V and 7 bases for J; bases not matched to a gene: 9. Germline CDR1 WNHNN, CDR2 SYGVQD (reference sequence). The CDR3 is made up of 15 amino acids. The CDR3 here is CASSATSGSPGEQYF. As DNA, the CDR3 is TGCGCCAGCAGTGCAACTAGCGGGAGTCCGGGGGAGCAGTACTTC.

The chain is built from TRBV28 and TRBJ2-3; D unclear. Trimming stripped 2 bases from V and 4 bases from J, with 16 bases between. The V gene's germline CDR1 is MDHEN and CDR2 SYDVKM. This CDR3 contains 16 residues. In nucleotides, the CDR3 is TGTGCCAGCAGTTTAACGGGTAGAGTTTTCTCAGATACGCAGTATTTT. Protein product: CASSLTGRVFSDTQYF.

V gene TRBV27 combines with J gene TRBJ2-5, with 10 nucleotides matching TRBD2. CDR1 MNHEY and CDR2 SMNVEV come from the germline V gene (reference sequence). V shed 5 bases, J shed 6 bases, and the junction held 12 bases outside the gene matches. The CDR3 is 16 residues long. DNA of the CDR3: TGTGCCAGCAGTAAAGGTAGCGGGGGGCTTTACAAGACCCAGTACTTC. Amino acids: CASSKGSGGLYKTQYF.

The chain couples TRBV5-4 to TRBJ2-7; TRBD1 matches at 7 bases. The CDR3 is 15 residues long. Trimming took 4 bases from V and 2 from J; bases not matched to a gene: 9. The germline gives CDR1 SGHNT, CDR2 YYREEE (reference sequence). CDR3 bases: TGTGCCAGCAGCAGGTCGACAGGGTCGGCCTACGAGCAGTACTTC. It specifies CASSRSTGSAYEQYF.

CDR3 loop: CASSLGWGGTEAFF. Here the CDR3 DNA reads TGCGCCAGCAGCCTGGGGTGGGGAGGCACTGAAGCTTTCTTT. The chain has TRBV5-1 and TRBJ1-1; D unclear. The CDR3 extends over 14 amino acids. Trimming took 4 bases from V and 4 from J, leaving 14 bases between them. From germline, CDR1 is SGHRS and CDR2 YFSETQ.